A single count supports the clone carrying this T cell receptor beta chain. This sample is drawn from a study of blood T cell repertoires in COVID-19. Study information: The study drew acute and convalescent COVID-19 samples from the United States, Italy and Spain.

This CDR3 is built from 15 residues. Trimming took off 3 bases at V and 8 bases at J, with 14 bases between the two ends. CDR1 SNHLY and CDR2 FYNNEI come from the germline V gene. Under the authors' procedure: From reference gene primer amplification, estimates of nucleated cell counts were derived. Profiling relied on immunoSEQ multiplex PCR, and the TCRdb table lists in-frame clones only, not all of them. The V and J calls and clone size come from that table; D and trimming were worked out from the DNA. The sample lists 110,000 to 150,000 clones, 85% occurring once. The sequence was collected from a middle-aged woman who had recovered from COVID-19. What was sequenced was PBMCs or T cells enriched from blood (not recorded which). The chain couples TRBV2 to TRBJ1-6, with D unresolved. The chain's CDR3 is CASSEGSGNHSPLHF. The CDR3 nucleotides read TGTGCCAGCAGTGAGGGCAGTGGAAACCATTCACCCCTCCACTTT.